These T cell receptor beta chains were read from a single sample in a study of blood T cell repertoires in COVID-19. The data were produced by immunoSEQ multiplex PCR, yet TCRdb's version contains in-frame clones alone and is incomplete. The sample contains about 330,000 clones, 70% to 90% of which appear only once. The sequenced material came from peripheral blood. The receptors here all came from a human donor in a cohort sampled during active COVID-19. CDR3s include the opening cysteine and the closing phenylalanine or tryptophan. The order of the fields is clone size, J gene, V gene, D gene, CDR3 protein, CDR3 DNA. D genes are given only for firm matches. The size of a clone is reported for some rows only, either as once, few or many, or as a class for expanded clones.

clone_size: .; j_call: TRBJ1-2; v_call: TRBV7-3; d_call: TRBD1; cdr3_aa: CASSPRQGLNYGYTF; cdr3_nt: TGTGCCAGCAGCCCACGACAGGGTCTTAACTATGGCTACACCTTC
clone_size: .; j_call: TRBJ2-1; v_call: TRBV9; d_call: .; cdr3_aa: CASSVEGDSYNEQFF; cdr3_nt: TGTGCCAGCAGCGTAGAAGGGGATAGCTACAATGAGCAGTTCTTC
clone_size: .; j_call: TRBJ1-2; v_call: TRBV12-3/TRBV12-4; d_call: TRBD1; cdr3_aa: CASSRQGYYGYTF; cdr3_nt: TGTGCCAGCAGTCGACAGGGCTACTATGGCTACACCTTC
clone_size: .; j_call: TRBJ2-7; v_call: TRBV25-1; d_call: .; cdr3_aa: CATKGAGIYEQYF; cdr3_nt: TGTGCCACCAAAGGGGCGGGAATTTACGAGCAGTACTTC
clone_size: few; j_call: TRBJ1-6; v_call: TRBV7-9; d_call: .; cdr3_aa: CASSLDGYNSPLHF; cdr3_nt: TGTGCCAGCAGCTTAGACGGGTATAATTCACCCCTCCACTTT
clone_size: .; j_call: TRBJ1-5; v_call: TRBV28; d_call: .; cdr3_aa: CASTPTRQRNNQPQHF; cdr3_nt: TGTGCCAGCACCCCGACGAGACAGAGAAACAATCAGCCCCAGCATTTT
clone_size: .; j_call: TRBJ2-7; v_call: TRBV24-1; d_call: TRBD1; cdr3_aa: CATSDQGQGAFWEQYF; cdr3_nt: TGTGCCACCAGTGACCAAGGACAGGGAGCGTTCTGGGAGCAGTACTTC
clone_size: .; j_call: TRBJ1-1; v_call: TRBV30; d_call: .; cdr3_aa: CAWSPDRSEAFF; cdr3_nt: TGTGCCTGGAGCCCAGACAGATCTGAAGCTTTCTTT
clone_size: .; j_call: TRBJ1-4; v_call: TRBV12-3/TRBV12-4; d_call: TRBD1; cdr3_aa: CASLQGGQKLFF; cdr3_nt: TGTGCCAGCTTACAGGGGGGCCAAAAACTGTTTTTT
clone_size: .; j_call: TRBJ2-5; v_call: TRBV6-5; d_call: .; cdr3_aa: CASRYGQQETQYF; cdr3_nt: TGTGCCAGCAGATATGGACAACAAGAGACCCAGTACTTC
clone_size: .; j_call: TRBJ2-3; v_call: TRBV24-1; d_call: .; cdr3_aa: CATSDTGKSTDTQYF; cdr3_nt: TGTGCCACCAGTGATACAGGGAAGAGCACAGATACGCAGTATTTT
clone_size: .; j_call: TRBJ1-6; v_call: TRBV5-1; d_call: TRBD1; cdr3_aa: CASSVEQGFTLHF; cdr3_nt: TGCGCCAGCAGCGTGGAACAGGGGTTTACCCTCCACTTT
clone_size: once; j_call: TRBJ2-1; v_call: TRBV7-7; d_call: TRBD2; cdr3_aa: CASSLGGARYNEQFF; cdr3_nt: TGTGCCAGCAGCCTCGGGGGGGCAAGGTACAATGAGCAGTTCTTC
clone_size: .; j_call: TRBJ1-2; v_call: TRBV24-1; d_call: .; cdr3_aa: CATSDPGQRGNYGYTF; cdr3_nt: TGTGCCACCAGTGACCCTGGACAGCGGGGCAATTATGGCTACACCTTC
clone_size: .; j_call: TRBJ2-7; v_call: TRBV27; d_call: TRBD1; cdr3_aa: CASSLWKTGGIYEQYF; cdr3_nt: TGTGCCAGCAGTTTATGGAAGACAGGGGGCATTTACGAGCAGTACTTC
clone_size: .; j_call: TRBJ2-3; v_call: TRBV4-2; d_call: TRBD2; cdr3_aa: CASSQVSGGSTDTQYF; cdr3_nt: TGTGCCAGCAGCCAAGTTAGCGGGGGGAGCACAGATACGCAGTATTTT
clone_size: once; j_call: TRBJ1-2; v_call: TRBV19; d_call: .; cdr3_aa: CASSIGWQGYGYTF; cdr3_nt: TGTGCCAGTAGTATAGGCTGGCAGGGATATGGCTACACCTTC
clone_size: .; j_call: TRBJ2-7; v_call: TRBV10-3; d_call: .; cdr3_aa: CAISEGRRSLSGF; cdr3_nt: TGTGCCATCAGTGAGGGTCGGAGGAGCCTCAGCGGCTTC
clone_size: .; j_call: TRBJ2-3; v_call: TRBV6-5; d_call: TRBD2; cdr3_aa: CASRGPGGDAQYF; cdr3_nt: TGTGCCAGCAGGGGGCCCGGGGGGGATGCGCAGTATTTT
clone_size: .; j_call: TRBJ2-5; v_call: TRBV18; d_call: TRBD1; cdr3_aa: CASSPEDRAETQYF; cdr3_nt: TGTGCCAGCTCACCAGAAGACAGGGCAGAGACCCAGTACTTC
clone_size: .; j_call: TRBJ1-3; v_call: TRBV18; d_call: .; cdr3_aa: CASSPTGQNTIYF; cdr3_nt: TGTGCCAGCTCACCAACAGGACAGAACACCATATATTTT
clone_size: .; j_call: TRBJ2-1; v_call: TRBV5-1; d_call: .; cdr3_aa: CASSTRGGSYNEQFF; cdr3_nt: TGCGCCAGCTCGACGAGGGGGGGCTCCTACAATGAGCAGTTCTTC
clone_size: .; j_call: TRBJ1-2; v_call: TRBV18; d_call: .; cdr3_aa: CASSPAGNYGYTF; cdr3_nt: TGTGCCAGCTCACCGGCGGGGAACTATGGCTACACCTTC
clone_size: .; j_call: TRBJ2-1; v_call: TRBV15; d_call: .; cdr3_aa: CATSRDKTEQFF; cdr3_nt: TGTGCCACCAGCAGAGATAAGACAGAGCAGTTCTTC
clone_size: many; j_call: TRBJ2-7; v_call: TRBV21-1; d_call: .; cdr3_aa: CASSNRMSSYEQYF; cdr3_nt: TGTGCCAGCAGCAATCGAATGAGCTCCTACGAGCAGTACTTC
clone_size: .; j_call: TRBJ1-2; v_call: TRBV7-9; d_call: .; cdr3_aa: CASSLGDTRGDGYTF; cdr3_nt: TGTGCCAGCAGCTTAGGGGACACCCGGGGGGATGGCTACACCTTC